The T cell receptor (beta chain) described here comes from a study of blood T cell repertoires in COVID-19. Study in general: There were acute and convalescent COVID-19 samples, and they came from the United States, Italy and Spain. PBMCs, B-cell-depleted T cells, or T cells provided the cDNA or gDNA that made up the material.

Authors' data handling: Amplification of reference gene primers was used by the study to estimate nucleated cell counts. Clones were sequenced by immunoSEQ multiplex PCR, and TCRdb holds only the in-frame ones, with some missing. V, J and clone size are those of that table, while D and trimming were read from the DNA. The table shows 120,000 to 150,000 clones, with about 82% occurring only once. CDR1 is GTSNPN and CDR2 is SVGIG in the germline V gene (reference sequence). The CDR3 loop spans 15 amino acids. The ends were cut back, 4 bases at V and 2 bases at J, with 16 bases in the middle. Sequencing was performed on peripheral blood. The clonotype comes from a woman between 40 and 50 years old with active or convalescent COVID-19. The rearrangement uses TRBV30 and TRBJ2-3; D gene ambiguous. CDR3: CAWKFTDLSTDTQYF. The CDR3 DNA reads TGTGCCTGGAAGTTTACAGACCTATCCACAGATACGCAGTATTTT.